This T cell receptor (beta chain) was identified during a study of T cell responses to AZD1222 COVID-19 vaccine. General study results and limits: Baseline seropositivity characterized only 5 or 6 AZD1222 recipients. The reported proportion of spike-specific TCRs targeting unmutated variant regions was nearly half.

The data were produced by immunoSEQ multiplex PCR, yet TCRdb's version contains in-frame clones alone and is incomplete. This table holds about 150,000 clones, about 91% found once. CDR3 size: 18 residues. The germline V gene has CDR1 MGHRA and CDR2 YSYEKL. With 2 bases removed from V and 0 bases from J, the gap between germline ends came to 17 bases. Note on this clone: Its antigen is not identified.

The chain carries TRBV4-1 and TRBJ2-1; D gene ambiguous. Source: peripheral blood, taken on day 0 of AZD1222 vaccination. The TCR originated in an adult in good health. The CDR3 spells CASSQPLRSLSSYNEQFF. As DNA, the CDR3 is TGCGCCAGCAGCCAACCCCTCCGGAGCCTGAGCTCCTACAATGAGCAGTTCTTC.